Each of the 25 T cell receptor beta chains below was sequenced from the same sample in a study of spatial heterogeneity in lung cancer. Described time point: sample taken at primary tumor resection. No cell sorting; template was whole RNA from tumor, lung tissue or PBMC. MiXCR, applied by TCRdb to the 5' RACE reads, yields one record per CDR3 protein. The data show fewer than 2,000 distinct CDR3 sequences, roughly 7.7% seen once. The material was normal lung tissue next to the tumor, obtained at surgery. The origin of the receptors is a male donor with early-stage non-small cell lung cancer.

In this sample, this clonotype turned up a few times. A library made for alpha chains picked up this beta chain off target, so its size means little. J is TRBJ2-1 and V is TRBV7-9; 9 bases line up with TRBD2. Germline V lookup: CDR1 SEHNR, CDR2 FQNEAQ (reference sequence). The CDR3 is made up of 15 amino acids. After removal of 1 base from V and 3 bases from J, the junction contained 1 base not matched to a gene. The CDR3 nucleotides read TGTGCCAGCAGCTTAGGAGCGGGGGGCTACAATGAGCAGTTCTTC. Translated, it gives CASSLGAGGYNEQFF.

Notes on this clonotype: For a library built for alpha chains, this beta chain is a stray read; little rests on its size. The chain has TRBV20-1 and TRBJ2-1; 11 bases fit TRBD2. J gave up 9 bases and V 3 bases, and 13 bases lay outside the gene matches. This CDR3 has 16 amino acids. The germline V gene encodes CDR1 DFQATT and CDR2 SNEGSKA (reference sequence). CDR3 loop: CSASALGLAGRSEQFF. The CDR3 DNA follows: TGCAGTGCTAGTGCCCTTGGACTAGCGGGCCGAAGTGAGCAGTTCTTC.

Note on this clonotype: For a library built for alpha chains, this beta chain is a stray read; little rests on its size. The chain carries TRBV5-6 and TRBJ1-5, with D maybe TRBD1 (5 bases). With 1 base removed from V and 6 bases from J, the gap between germline ends came to 26 bases. The CDR3 contains 19 residues. In germline, CDR1 is SGHDT, CDR2 YYEEEE. The CDR3 sequence: CASSLSPGRRNSGTQPQHF. CDR3 sequence (DNA): TGTGCCAGCAGCTTGAGTCCGGGGAGACGGAACAGCGGGACTCAGCCCCAGCATTTT.

This clonotype is labeled medium-sized. Because the library targeted alpha chains, this beta chain is an off-target read whose size means little. This sequence joins TRBV5-4 and TRBJ2-7; D unclear. Per germline, CDR1 SGHNT and CDR2 YYREEE (reference sequence). There are 13 residues in the CDR3. The V end lost 2 bases, the J end lost 2 bases, and 8 bases lay between the germline ends. CDR3 DNA sequence: TGTGCCAGCAGCTTCGAGGCAGCCTACGAGCAGTACTTC. This translates into CASSFEAAYEQYF.

The table lists this clonotype with many counts. This beta chain was picked up by a library intended for alpha chains and is off target, so its count carries little meaning. The rearrangement links TRBV20-1 to TRBJ2-1; perhaps D is TRBD1 or TRBD2 (6 bases each). Per the germline V gene, CDR1 is DFQATT and CDR2 is SNEGSKA (reference sequence). V lost 0 bases, J lost 0 bases, and 9 bases lay in between. The CDR3 is made up of 15 amino acids. CDR3 bases: TGCAGTGCTAGAGACGGGGGCAACTCCTACAATGAGCAGTTCTTC. It encodes CSARDGGNSYNEQFF.

Sample share makes this clonotype large. This beta chain is an off-target read within a library intended for alpha chains, so its frequency means little. The chain joins TRBV29-1 to TRBJ1-4; 7 nucleotides agree with TRBD1. The CDR3 loop spans 12 amino acids. Germline assignment: CDR1 SQVTM and CDR2 ANQGSEA. Unmatched junction bases numbered 3, after V lost 5 bases and J lost 6 bases. This CDR3 reads CSVITGDEKLFF. In DNA form, the CDR3 reads TGCAGCGTTATCACAGGGGATGAAAAACTGTTTTTT.

Comment on this clonotype: This beta chain is off target for a library built for alpha chains, so its abundance means little. J is TRBJ2-7 and V is TRBV3-1; no clear D. V shed 3 bases and J shed 4 bases, with 7 bases lying between them. The germline V gene has CDR1 LGHDT and CDR2 YNNKEL (reference sequence). This CDR3 spans 12 amino acids. This CDR3 is CASSHDFYEQYF. In DNA, the CDR3 is TGTGCCAGCAGCCACGACTTTTACGAGCAGTACTTC.

This clonotype is termed medium-sized. Because the library targeted alpha chains, this beta chain is an off-target read whose size means little. The V call is TRBV7-9, the J call TRBJ2-3; no reliable D call. The CDR3 length is 17 residues. Trimming cost V 1 base and J 2 bases, with 16 bases left between them. CDR1 is SEHNR, CDR2 FQNEAQ, per germline (reference sequence). The CDR3 loop is CASSLGVFQVPTDTQYF. In nucleotides, the CDR3 is TGTGCCAGCAGCTTAGGGGTCTTCCAGGTACCCACAGATACGCAGTATTTT.

This clonotype was seen repeatedly, ten times or more. In a library made to pick up alpha chains, this beta chain is a stray read with a size that means little. The chain carries TRBV28 and TRBJ2-7; D unresolved. The CDR3 has 12 amino acids. Germline V CDR1 and CDR2: MDHEN, SYDVKM. V was cut by 4 bases and J by 4 bases, with 8 bases left in between. The CDR3 DNA sequence: TGTGCCAGCAGTTGGGTAGGGTACGAGCAGTACTTC. It translates to CASSWVGYEQYF.

In its sample, this clonotype is large. Being off target in a library aimed at alpha chains, this beta chain has a size of little meaning. Here the CDR3 DNA reads TGTGCCAGCAGTATGGGACTCCACTACGAGCAGTACTTC. As protein: CASSMGLHYEQYF. This chain links TRBV28 with TRBJ2-7; D possibly corresponds to TRBD2 (6 bases). The CDR3 runs 13 residues. In germline, CDR1 is MDHEN, CDR2 SYDVKM. Trimming shortened V by 5 bases and J by 3 bases, and 11 bases separated the two germline ends. The full variable domain, its missing parts supplied by reference TRBV28 and TRBJ2-7, is DVKVTQSSRYLVKRTGEKVFLECVQDMDHENMFWYRQDPGLGLRLIYFSYDVKMKEKGDIPEGYSVSREKKERFSLILESASTNQTSMYLCASSMGLHYEQYFGPGTRLTVT.

Sample share makes this clonotype medium-sized. This beta chain is off target for a library built for alpha chains, so its abundance means little. The rearrangement uses TRBV6-5 and TRBJ1-1; TRBD1 aligns across 7 bases. The CDR3 is 16 amino acids. CDR1 is MNHEY and CDR2 is SVGAGI in the germline V gene. The ends lost 5 bases at V and 5 bases at J; junction bases unmatched: 14. The CDR3 protein is CASSHRQGAWGTEAFF. In nucleotides, the CDR3 is TGTGCCAGCAGTCATCGACAGGGTGCTTGGGGGACTGAAGCTTTCTTT.

This clonotype counts as medium-sized. This beta chain is an unintended read in a library built for alpha chains; its size means little. The rearrangement uses TRBV28 and TRBJ1-2; D is uncertain. The CDR3 is 12 amino acids. Germline CDR1 reads MDHEN; CDR2 reads SYDVKM. Trimming removed 5 bases at V and 5 bases at J, with 9 bases between. The CDR3 loop is CASSPLRYGYTF. Here the CDR3 DNA reads TGTGCCAGCAGTCCCCTTCGGTATGGCTACACCTTC.

This clonotype turned up a few times. Within a library made for alpha chains, this beta chain is off target, and its count is uninformative. This sequence joins TRBV20-1 and TRBJ2-1, with 10 bases matching TRBD2. This CDR3 spans 16 amino acids. V was pared by 5 bases and J by 0 bases, with 7 bases of the junction left unmatched. Per germline, CDR1 DFQATT and CDR2 SNEGSKA (reference sequence). This chain's CDR3 is CSASRASGSSYNEQFF. The CDR3 DNA is TGCAGTGCTTCCCGGGCTAGCGGGAGCTCCTACAATGAGCAGTTCTTC.

Relative to its sample, this clonotype is medium-sized (0.01 to 0.1%). The library was built for alpha chains, so this beta chain is an off-target read and its size means little. This chain links TRBV29-1 with TRBJ1-4; no reliable D call. The CDR3 has 13 amino acids. Germline CDR1 and CDR2: SQVTM and ANQGSEA. V lost 4 bases to trimming and J lost 0 bases, with 6 bases between them. The CDR3 DNA reads TGCAGCGTTGCAGGAACAACTAATGAAAAACTGTTTTTT. Encoded protein: CSVAGTTNEKLFF.

In its sample, this clonotype ranks as medium-sized. This beta chain represents an off-target read in a library built for alpha chains; its size is of limited meaning. The chain carries TRBV2 and TRBJ2-1; 12 bases are shared with TRBD2. CDR3 length: 15 amino acids. Unmatched junction bases numbered 5, after V lost 5 bases and J lost 6 bases. The V gene's germline CDR1 is SNHLY and CDR2 FYNNEI. The CDR3 DNA reads as TGTGCCAGCAGTCCAGGACTAGCGGGAAGCAATGAGCAGTTCTTC. Amino acids: CASSPGLAGSNEQFF.

Notes on this clonotype: Because the library targeted alpha chains, this beta chain is an off-target read whose size means little. The chain carries TRBV28 and TRBJ2-7, with 7 bases fitting TRBD1. This CDR3 contains 15 residues. V shed 6 bases and J 1 base; nucleotides not matched to a gene: 9. From germline, CDR1 is MDHEN and CDR2 SYDVKM. The CDR3 loop is CASSLSLTGSYEQYF. As DNA, the CDR3 is TGTGCCAGCAGCTTGTCCCTGACAGGGTCCTACGAGCAGTACTTC.

Comment on this clonotype: This beta chain came through as a stray read in a library set up for alpha chains, and its size says little. The rearrangement joins TRBV12-3 or TRBV12-4 to TRBJ1-4; no reliable D call. V shed 2 bases and J shed 8 bases, with 3 bases lying between them. This CDR3 is built from 11 residues. CDR3 residues: CASSLSEKLFF. The DNA for the CDR3 is TGTGCCAGCAGTTTATCCGAAAAACTGTTTTTT.

Turning to this clonotype: In a library made to pick up alpha chains, this beta chain is a stray read with a size that means little. The chain joins TRBV7-9 to TRBJ2-1; the match to TRBD1 covers 9 bases. V shed 7 bases, J shed 2 bases, and the junction held 3 bases outside the gene matches. CDR3 length equals 14 residues. Germline CDR1 SEHNR, CDR2 FQNEAQ (reference sequence). CDR3 sequence reads: CASTTGGTYNEQFF. Here the CDR3 DNA reads TGTGCCAGCACTACAGGGGGCACCTACAATGAGCAGTTCTTC.

This clonotype rates as medium-sized. Since the library was made to target alpha chains, this beta chain is a stray read and its abundance is not meaningful. This sequence joins TRBV6-5 and TRBJ2-3; 8 nucleotides agree with TRBD2. From germline, CDR1 is MNHEY and CDR2 SVGAGI. The CDR3 has 16 amino acids. Losses at the gene ends were 5 bases for V and 9 bases for J; bases not matched to a gene: 16. The CDR3 DNA follows: TGTGCCAGCAGTCATGGGACTAGTCCCGATGGGTGGACGCAGTATTTT. This sequence encodes CASSHGTSPDGWTQYF.

In this sample, this clonotype is medium-sized. Since the library was made to target alpha chains, this beta chain is a stray read and its abundance is not meaningful. The genes are TRBV20-1 and TRBJ2-1, with TRBD2 matching 7 bases. V lost 5 bases to trimming and J lost 5 bases; unmatched junction nucleotides: 9. Germline V gene lookup returns CDR1 DFQATT and CDR2 SNEGSKA (reference sequence). This CDR3 spans 14 amino acids. CDR3 in DNA: TGCAGTGCTTTTCACGGACTAGTCAACAATGAGCAGTTCTTC. Its translation: CSAFHGLVNNEQFF.

This clonotype is deemed medium-sized. As an off-target read in a library built for alpha chains, this beta chain has a frequency of little significance. J is TRBJ1-6 and V is TRBV12-3 or TRBV12-4; tentative D call: TRBD1 (5 bases). This CDR3 region has 13 residues. Trimming pared 6 bases from V and 10 bases from J, leaving 13 bases between. The CDR3 here is CASSKEGPSPLHF. CDR3 bases: TGTGCCAGCAGCAAGGAGGGGCCCTCACCCCTCCACTTT.

In its sample, this clonotype is medium-sized. Found in a library prepared for alpha chains, this beta chain is an off-target read, and its abundance has little meaning. This chain links TRBV25-1 with TRBJ2-2; the D gene is possibly TRBD2 (7 bases). Trimming stripped 7 bases from V and 2 bases from J, with 17 bases between. There are 16 residues in the CDR3. Germline V gene data show CDR1 as MGHDK and CDR2 as SYGVNS. The CDR3 reads CASTGRSQGNTGELFF. As DNA, the CDR3 is TGTGCCAGCACCGGGAGGTCACAGGGTAACACCGGGGAGCTGTTTTTT.

This clonotype is judged medium-sized (0.01 to 0.1%). Because the library targeted alpha chains, this beta chain is an off-target read whose size means little. The rearrangement links TRBV12-3 or TRBV12-4 to TRBJ1-1; a possible D gene is TRBD1 (5 bases). Trimming shortened V by 3 bases and J by 4 bases, and 12 bases separated the two germline ends. The CDR3 sequence is 14 residues long. The CDR3 DNA follows: TGTGCCAGCAGTTTCCAGGGTGAGAGCACTGAAGCTTTCTTT. Protein product: CASSFQGESTEAFF.

In this sample, this clonotype turned up many times. This beta chain represents an off-target read in a library built for alpha chains; its size is of limited meaning. V is TRBV5-1 and J is TRBJ1-5; no clear D. The CDR3 totals 15 residues. Germline V gives CDR1 SGHRS, CDR2 YFSETQ. Between the trimmed V and J ends, which lost 5 bases and 4 bases, there was a span of 16 bases. As DNA, the CDR3 is TGCGCCAGCAGGATCGTGCCTGGCGGGAATCAGCCCCAGCATTTT. Protein product: CASRIVPGGNQPQHF.

In this sample, this clonotype is medium-sized. As an off-target read in a library built for alpha chains, this beta chain has a frequency of little significance. CDR3 bases: TGTGCCAGCAGCCCTGGACAGGGTTTATGGAATGAGCAGTTCTTC. It translates to CASSPGQGLWNEQFF. This chain uses TRBV12-3 or TRBV12-4 with TRBJ2-1; 8 positions agree with TRBD1. There are 15 residues in the CDR3. With V trimmed by 6 bases and J by 7 bases, 11 bases remained unmatched.